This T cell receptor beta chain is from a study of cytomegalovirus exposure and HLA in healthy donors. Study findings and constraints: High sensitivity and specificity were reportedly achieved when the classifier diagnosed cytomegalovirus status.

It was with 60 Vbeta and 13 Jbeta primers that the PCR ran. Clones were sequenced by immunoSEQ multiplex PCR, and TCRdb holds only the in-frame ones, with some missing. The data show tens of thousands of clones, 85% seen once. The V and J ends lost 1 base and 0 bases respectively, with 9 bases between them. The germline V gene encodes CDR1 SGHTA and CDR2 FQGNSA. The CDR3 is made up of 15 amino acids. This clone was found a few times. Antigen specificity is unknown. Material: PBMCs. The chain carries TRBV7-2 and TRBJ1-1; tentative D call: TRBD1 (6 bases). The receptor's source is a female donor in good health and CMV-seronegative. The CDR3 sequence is CASSLGGTLNTEAFF. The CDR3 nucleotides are TGTGCCAGCAGCTTAGGAGGGACATTGAACACTGAAGCTTTCTTT.